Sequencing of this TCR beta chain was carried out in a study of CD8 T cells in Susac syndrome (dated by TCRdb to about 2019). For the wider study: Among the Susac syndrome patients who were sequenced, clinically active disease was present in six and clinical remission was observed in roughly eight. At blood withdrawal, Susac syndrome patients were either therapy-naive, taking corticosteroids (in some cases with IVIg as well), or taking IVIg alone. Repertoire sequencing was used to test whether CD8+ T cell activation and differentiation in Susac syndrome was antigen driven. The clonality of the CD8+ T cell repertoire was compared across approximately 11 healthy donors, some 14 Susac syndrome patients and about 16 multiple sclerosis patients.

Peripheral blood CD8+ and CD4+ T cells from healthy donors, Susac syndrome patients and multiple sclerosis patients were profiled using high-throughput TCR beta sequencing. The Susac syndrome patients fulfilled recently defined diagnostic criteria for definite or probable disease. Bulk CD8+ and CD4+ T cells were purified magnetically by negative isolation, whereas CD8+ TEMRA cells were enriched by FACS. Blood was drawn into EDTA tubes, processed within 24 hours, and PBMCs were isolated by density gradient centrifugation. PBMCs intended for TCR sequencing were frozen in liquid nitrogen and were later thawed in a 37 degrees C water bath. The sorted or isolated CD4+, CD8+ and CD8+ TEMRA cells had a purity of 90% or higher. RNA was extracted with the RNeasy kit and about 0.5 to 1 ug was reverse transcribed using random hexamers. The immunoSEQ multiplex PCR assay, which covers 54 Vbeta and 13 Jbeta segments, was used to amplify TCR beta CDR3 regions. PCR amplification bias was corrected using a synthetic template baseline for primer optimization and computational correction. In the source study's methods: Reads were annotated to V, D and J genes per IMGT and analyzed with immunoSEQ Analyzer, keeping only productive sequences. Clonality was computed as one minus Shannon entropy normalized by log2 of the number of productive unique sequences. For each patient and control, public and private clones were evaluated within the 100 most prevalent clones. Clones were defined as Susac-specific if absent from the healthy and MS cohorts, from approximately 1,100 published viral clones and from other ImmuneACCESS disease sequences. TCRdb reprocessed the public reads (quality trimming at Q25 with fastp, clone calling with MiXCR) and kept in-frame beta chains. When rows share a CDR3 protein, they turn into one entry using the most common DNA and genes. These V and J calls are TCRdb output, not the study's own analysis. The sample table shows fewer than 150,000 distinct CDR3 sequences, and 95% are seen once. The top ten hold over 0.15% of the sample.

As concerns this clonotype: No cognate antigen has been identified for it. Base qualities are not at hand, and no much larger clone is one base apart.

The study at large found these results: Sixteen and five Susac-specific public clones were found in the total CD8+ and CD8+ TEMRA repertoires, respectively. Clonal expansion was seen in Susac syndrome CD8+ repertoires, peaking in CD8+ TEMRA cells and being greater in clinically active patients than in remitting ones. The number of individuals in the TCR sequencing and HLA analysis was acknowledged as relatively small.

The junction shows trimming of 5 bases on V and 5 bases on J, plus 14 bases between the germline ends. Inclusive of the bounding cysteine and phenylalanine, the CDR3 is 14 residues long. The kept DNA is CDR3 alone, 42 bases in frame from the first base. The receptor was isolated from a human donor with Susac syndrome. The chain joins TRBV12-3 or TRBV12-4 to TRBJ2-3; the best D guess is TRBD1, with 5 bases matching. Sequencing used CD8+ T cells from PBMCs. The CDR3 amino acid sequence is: CASSPTGDGDTQYF. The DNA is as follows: TGTGCCAGCAGTCCTACAGGTGACGGAGATACGCAGTATTTT.